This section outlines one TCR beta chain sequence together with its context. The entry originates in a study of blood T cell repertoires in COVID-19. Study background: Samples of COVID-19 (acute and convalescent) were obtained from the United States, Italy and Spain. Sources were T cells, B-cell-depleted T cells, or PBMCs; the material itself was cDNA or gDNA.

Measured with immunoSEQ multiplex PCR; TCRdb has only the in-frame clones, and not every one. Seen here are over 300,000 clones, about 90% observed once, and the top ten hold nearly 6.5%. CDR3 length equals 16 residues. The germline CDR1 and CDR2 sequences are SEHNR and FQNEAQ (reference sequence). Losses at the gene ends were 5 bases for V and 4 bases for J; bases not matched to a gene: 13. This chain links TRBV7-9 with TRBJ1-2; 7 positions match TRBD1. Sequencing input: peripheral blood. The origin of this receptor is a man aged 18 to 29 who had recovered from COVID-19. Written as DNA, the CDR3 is TGTGCCAGCAGCCCCCAAACAGGGGCCGAAACCTATGGCTACACCTTC. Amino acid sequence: CASSPQTGAETYGYTF. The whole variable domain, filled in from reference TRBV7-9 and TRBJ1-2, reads DTGVSQNPRHKITKRGQNVTFRCDPISEHNRLYWYRQTLGQGPEFLTYFQNEAQLEKSRLLSDRFSAERPKGSFSTLEIQRTEQGDSAMYLCASSPQTGAETYGYTFGSGTRLTVV.